This TCR beta chain was observed in a study of shared clonotypes between healthy human individuals. Overall study findings and caveats: A limitation of the genetic and exposure-history diversity represented arose from few donors. It was only blood that was sampled, and tissue repertoires likely differ.

All donors were Caucasian adults living in Nashville, Tennessee. The run depth of the assay was deep. This table comes from immunoSEQ multiplex PCR, and its TCRdb copy is limited to in-frame clones, with some not included. The data show about 500,000 clones, with 60% to 80% seen just once and 12% held by the top ten. Germline V gene data show CDR1 as MNHEY and CDR2 as SVGAGI. This CDR3 spans 13 amino acids. The V end was cut by 6 bases, the J end by 5 bases, with 10 bases between. In this sample, this clone turned up once. Its specificity is not known. The chain has TRBV6-5 and TRBJ2-2; no firm D call. The receptor's source is a woman in her 40s in good health. Some clones in this sample may be carry-over from other donors' samples. Sequenced material: PBMCs. For the CDR3, the DNA is TGTGCCAGCAGCCCTTATTATACCGGGGAGCTGTTTTTT. As protein: CASSPYYTGELFF.